A selection of T cell receptor beta chains follows, all from one sample in a study of shared clonotypes between healthy human individuals. Profiling relied on immunoSEQ multiplex PCR, and the TCRdb table lists in-frame clones only, not all of them. This sample has some 2.4 million clones, with 93% found just once. The specimen sequenced was naive CD4+ T cells from PBMCs. These receptors were collected from a man between 18 and 29 years old in good health. Some clones in this sample may be carry-over from other donors' samples. Each CDR3 is given with its conserved first and last residue. Each record gives: J gene, CDR3 length, clone size, V gene, D gene, CDR3 protein, CDR3 DNA. A D gene is named only where the DNA matches it firmly. Size is omitted from some rows. Given values are once, few, many or a class for expanded clones.

>TRBJ2-2|17|.|TRBV2|TRBD2
CATETGTSGRGTGELFF
TGTGCCACCGAAACCGGGACTAGCGGGAGAGGGACCGGGGAGCTGTTTTTT
>TRBJ2-1|16|.|TRBV5-1|TRBD2
CASSFGGSAGGNEQFF
TGCGCCAGCAGCTTTGGGGGGTCGGCGGGAGGCAATGAGCAGTTCTTC
>TRBJ2-5|14|once|TRBV9|TRBD1
CASSAGTGQETQYF
TGTGCCAGCAGCGCCGGGACAGGCCAAGAGACCCAGTACTTC
>TRBJ1-2|15|.|TRBV27|TRBD1
CASSLSTTGTAGYTF
TGTGCCAGCAGTTTATCTACCACCGGGACAGCTGGCTACACCTTC
>TRBJ2-2|15|.|TRBV7-2|.
CASSSPRPNTGELFF
TGTGCCAGCAGCTCCCCCAGGCCGAACACCGGGGAGCTGTTTTTT
>TRBJ1-2|17|.|TRBV28|.
CASSLSESGRRNYGYTF
TGTGCCAGCAGTTTATCCGAATCAGGGCGGCGGAACTATGGCTACACCTTC
>TRBJ2-3|15|.|TRBV7-9|TRBD2
CASSLYRGVSDTQYF
TGTGCCAGCAGCTTATACCGGGGGGTGTCAGATACGCAGTATTTT
>TRBJ2-7|15|.|TRBV18|.
CASSTLVGQNYEQYF
TGTGCCAGCTCAACTCTCGTTGGGCAGAACTACGAGCAGTACTTC
>TRBJ2-7|15|.|TRBV28|TRBD1
CASSFNRGQRYEQYF
TGTGCCAGCAGTTTTAACAGGGGGCAAAGGTACGAGCAGTACTTC
>TRBJ1-2|13|.|TRBV28|.
CASSFGQNYGYTF
TGTGCCAGCAGTTTCGGGCAAAACTATGGCTACACCTTC
>TRBJ2-3|14|.|TRBV7-2|.
CASSFGKYTDTQYF
TGTGCCAGCAGCTTCGGGAAGTACACAGATACGCAGTATTTT
>TRBJ1-1|14|.|TRBV10-3|TRBD1
CATMFGTGNTEAFF
TGTGCCACAATGTTCGGGACAGGGAACACTGAAGCTTTCTTT
>TRBJ1-1|15|once|TRBV7-7|TRBD1
CASSSDRGMNTEAFF
TGTGCCAGCAGCTCGGACAGGGGCATGAACACTGAAGCTTTCTTT
>TRBJ2-3|17|.|TRBV5-1|TRBD2
CASSSSGLAGGTDTQYF
TGCGCCAGCAGCTCGTCCGGACTAGCGGGAGGGACAGATACGCAGTATTTT
>TRBJ1-5|17|.|TRBV19|TRBD1
CASRSPPGQGNERPQHF
TGTGCCAGTAGAAGCCCGCCGGGACAGGGGAATGAACGGCCCCAGCATTTT
>TRBJ2-1|16|.|TRBV27|.
CASSLNRDLGTRPQFF
TGTGCCAGCAGTCTCAACCGGGACTTGGGGACCCGTCCGCAGTTCTTC
>TRBJ2-2|13|.|TRBV18|.
CASSPRGAGELFF
TGTGCCAGCTCACCCAGGGGAGCTGGGGAGCTGTTTTTT
>TRBJ2-3|16|few|TRBV7-9|TRBD2
CASSFSSGRAADTQYF
TGTGCCAGCAGCTTTTCTAGCGGGAGGGCCGCAGATACGCAGTATTTT
>TRBJ2-7|16|.|TRBV5-6|.
CASSFRGAFSVYEQYF
TGTGCCAGCAGCTTCCGGGGGGCGTTCAGTGTCTACGAGCAGTACTTC
>TRBJ1-1|13|.|TRBV28|.
CASSSSFPGMAFF
TGTGCCAGCAGTTCAAGCTTCCCAGGGATGGCTTTCTTT
>TRBJ1-1|15|.|TRBV5-1|TRBD1
CASSLEGGAGTEAFF
TGCGCCAGCAGCTTGGAAGGGGGCGCGGGCACTGAAGCTTTCTTT
>TRBJ2-2|14|.|TRBV6-1|.
CASKYRGGTGELFF
TGTGCCAGCAAGTACAGGGGGGGTACCGGGGAGCTGTTTTTT
>TRBJ2-5|14|.|TRBV30|TRBD2
CAWSALAGGETQYF
TGTGCCTGGAGTGCACTAGCGGGAGGGGAGACCCAGTACTTC
>TRBJ1-3|13|.|TRBV29-1|.
CSVRGVRGNTIYF
TGCAGCGTGCGTGGAGTCAGGGGAAACACCATATATTTT
>TRBJ2-5|15|.|TRBV27|.
CASSFGRGNQETQYF
TGTGCCAGCAGTTTCGGTAGGGGAAACCAAGAGACCCAGTACTTC
>TRBJ2-1|13|.|TRBV5-1|.
CASSLASGLPQFF
TGCGCCAGCAGCTTGGCTTCGGGACTCCCTCAGTTCTTC
>TRBJ2-2|16|once|TRBV5-1|TRBD1
CASSPGQGVGTGELFF
TGCGCCAGCAGTCCGGGACAGGGAGTAGGCACCGGGGAGCTGTTTTTT
>TRBJ2-4|14|.|TRBV28|.
CASVPDTAKNIQYF
TGTGCCAGCGTACCCGACACCGCTAAAAACATTCAGTACTTC
>TRBJ2-1|15|.|TRBV7-7|TRBD2
CASSRTSGGYNEQFF
TGTGCCAGCAGCCGGACTAGCGGAGGGTACAATGAGCAGTTCTTC
>TRBJ2-1|21|once|TRBV29-1|TRBD1
CSVVILRRGQAPLRPYNEQFF
TGCAGCGTTGTTATTTTGCGTCGGGGACAGGCCCCACTAAGGCCCTACAATGAGCAGTTCTTC
>TRBJ2-3|13|.|TRBV19|TRBD1
CASSDRVGDTQYF
TGTGCCAGTAGCGACAGGGTTGGAGATACGCAGTATTTT
>TRBJ2-5|15|.|TRBV5-4|.
CASSSETSRVETQYF
TGTGCCAGCAGCTCGGAGACAAGTCGGGTAGAGACCCAGTACTTC
>TRBJ2-7|14|.|TRBV28|.
CASSPQLSPHEQYF
TGTGCCAGCAGTCCACAACTTAGCCCCCACGAGCAGTACTTC
>TRBJ1-1|13|.|TRBV11-3|TRBD1
CASSLGQGTEAFF
TGTGCCAGCAGCTTAGGACAGGGGACTGAAGCTTTCTTT
>TRBJ2-5|15|.|TRBV5-4|.
CASSVMGTGEETQYF
TGTGCCAGCAGCGTAATGGGCACGGGGGAAGAGACCCAGTACTTC
>TRBJ2-7|15|.|TRBV6-5|TRBD2
CASSYGIAGVDEQYF
TGTGCCAGCAGCTACGGTATAGCGGGAGTCGACGAGCAGTACTTC
>TRBJ2-7|16|.|TRBV5-1|.
CASSLAASSNSYEQYF
TGCGCCAGCAGCTTGGCCGCATCTAGCAACTCCTACGAGCAGTACTTC
>TRBJ2-1|14|.|TRBV27|.
CASSSYYSYNEQFF
TGTGCCAGCAGTTCTTACTACTCCTACAATGAGCAGTTCTTC
>TRBJ2-7|12|.|TRBV11-2|.
CATSSMSREQYF
TGTGCCACCAGTTCGATGTCTCGCGAGCAGTACTTC
>TRBJ2-5|15|.|TRBV2|.
CASTRTPQEQETQYF
TGTGCCAGCACCCGGACCCCCCAAGAGCAAGAGACCCAGTACTTC
>TRBJ2-1|19|.|TRBV7-9|TRBD2
CASSPGVGILAGGPVEQFF
TGTGCCAGCAGCCCCGGTGTGGGGATACTAGCGGGAGGGCCCGTTGAGCAGTTCTTC
>TRBJ2-7|19|.|TRBV13|TRBD2
CASSPPPGLDNHQPYEQYF
TGTGCCAGCAGCCCACCACCGGGACTAGATAACCATCAACCCTACGAGCAGTACTTC
>TRBJ2-6|17|.|TRBV7-9|.
CASAGTRSFSGANVLTF
TGTGCCAGCGCCGGGACAAGGTCCTTCTCTGGGGCCAACGTCCTGACTTTC
>TRBJ1-1|17|once|TRBV5-8|TRBD1
CASSLAGLGQLNTEAFF
TGTGCCAGCAGCTTGGCCGGCCTGGGACAGTTGAACACTGAAGCTTTCTTT
>TRBJ2-5|15|.|TRBV29-1|TRBD1
CSVDRGQSAGETQYF
TGCAGCGTTGATAGGGGGCAGTCAGCCGGGGAGACCCAGTACTTC
>TRBJ1-1|15|.|TRBV4-2|.
CASSQDAGRMAEAFF
TGTGCCAGCAGCCAAGACGCGGGGAGGATGGCTGAAGCTTTCTTT
>TRBJ2-7|12|.|TRBV2|.
CASRSDGYEQYF
TGTGCCAGCAGATCAGACGGTTACGAGCAGTACTTC
>TRBJ1-1|14|.|TRBV2|.
CASSRTVGPTEAFF
TGTGCCAGCAGCCGAACCGTTGGCCCGACTGAAGCTTTCTTT
>TRBJ1-1|15|few|TRBV28|.
CASRGGDFSNTEAFF
TGTGCCAGCAGGGGAGGGGACTTTTCGAACACTGAAGCTTTCTTT
>TRBJ2-7|15|.|TRBV5-1|TRBD1
CASSVDREDGYEQYF
TGCGCCAGCAGCGTTGACAGGGAAGATGGGTACGAGCAGTACTTC
>TRBJ1-4|17|.|TRBV5-4|.
CASSLGTFGPRGEKLFF
TGTGCCAGCAGCTTGGGGACGTTTGGGCCAAGAGGCGAAAAACTGTTTTTT
>TRBJ2-5|15|.|TRBV5-4|TRBD2
CASSLDGRSQETQYF
TGTGCCAGCAGCTTGGACGGGAGGAGTCAAGAGACCCAGTACTTC
>TRBJ2-6|19|.|TRBV7-9|TRBD1
CASSPPGTGNLAGANVLTF
TGTGCCAGCAGCCCCCCCGGGACAGGGAATTTAGCTGGGGCCAACGTCCTGACTTTC
>TRBJ2-1|15|.|TRBV9|TRBD2
CASSAREGSYNEQFF
TGTGCCAGCAGCGCGCGGGAGGGCTCCTACAATGAGCAGTTCTTC
>TRBJ1-2|14|.|TRBV6-5|TRBD1
CASSQPGQGGGYTF
TGTGCCAGCAGTCAACCGGGACAGGGGGGTGGCTACACCTTC
>TRBJ2-2|14|.|TRBV6-6|TRBD1
CASSLRTGPGELFF
TGTGCCAGCAGTCTCCGGACAGGGCCAGGGGAGCTGTTTTTT
>TRBJ2-5|16|.|TRBV5-1|.
CASSLEGSGEQETQYF
TGCGCCAGCAGCTTGGAAGGGTCCGGAGAACAAGAGACCCAGTACTTC